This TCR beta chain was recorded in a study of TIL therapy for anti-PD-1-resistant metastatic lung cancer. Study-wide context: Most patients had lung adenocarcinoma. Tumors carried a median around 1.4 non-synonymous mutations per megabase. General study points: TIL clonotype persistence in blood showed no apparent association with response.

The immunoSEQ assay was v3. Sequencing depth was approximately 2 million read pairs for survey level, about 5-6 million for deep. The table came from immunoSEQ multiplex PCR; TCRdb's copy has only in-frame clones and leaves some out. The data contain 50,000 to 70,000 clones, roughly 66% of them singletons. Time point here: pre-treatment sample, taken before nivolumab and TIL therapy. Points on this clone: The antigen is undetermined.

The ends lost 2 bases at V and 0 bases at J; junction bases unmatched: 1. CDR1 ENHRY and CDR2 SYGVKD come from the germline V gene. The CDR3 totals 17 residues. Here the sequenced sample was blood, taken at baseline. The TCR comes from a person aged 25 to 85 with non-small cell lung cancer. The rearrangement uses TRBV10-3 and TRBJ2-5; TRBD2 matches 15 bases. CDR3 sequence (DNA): TGTGCCATCAGTGAGGGGACTAGCGGGGGGTACCAAGAGACCCAGTACTTC. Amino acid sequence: CAISEGTSGGYQETQYF.